The clone carrying this T cell receptor beta chain has a count of ten or more. Its antigen remains unidentified. J was trimmed by 6 bases and V by 5 bases; bases with no gene match: 11. Germline V gene sequence: CDR1 DFQATT, CDR2 SNEGSKA (reference sequence). The CDR3 runs 14 residues. These data originate in a study of CD8 T cells in ankylosing spondylitis. Regarding the study as a whole: The clones that were linked to disease were reported to be significantly enriched in matched synovial fluid samples from ankylosing spondylitis patients. Earlier literature documents some of the motif variants in reactive arthritis synovial fluid and blood.

Making the TCR beta libraries involved quantitative 5'-RACE with molecular barcodes. MiXCR, applied by TCRdb to the 5' RACE reads, yields one record per CDR3 protein. There are 150,000 to 200,000 distinct CDR3 sequences in the sample; 10% to 15% occur only once, and approximately 11% lies in the top ten. This sequence originates from a female donor with ankylosing spondylitis or in good health (not recorded which). Sequenced sample: blood, either unsorted or a sorted T cell fraction (not recorded which). The V call is TRBV20-1, the J call TRBJ2-7; 9 bases line up with TRBD1. Here the CDR3 reads CSASTGQGRLEQYF. The CDR3, as DNA: TGCAGTGCTTCAACGGGACAGGGACGCCTCGAGCAGTACTTC.